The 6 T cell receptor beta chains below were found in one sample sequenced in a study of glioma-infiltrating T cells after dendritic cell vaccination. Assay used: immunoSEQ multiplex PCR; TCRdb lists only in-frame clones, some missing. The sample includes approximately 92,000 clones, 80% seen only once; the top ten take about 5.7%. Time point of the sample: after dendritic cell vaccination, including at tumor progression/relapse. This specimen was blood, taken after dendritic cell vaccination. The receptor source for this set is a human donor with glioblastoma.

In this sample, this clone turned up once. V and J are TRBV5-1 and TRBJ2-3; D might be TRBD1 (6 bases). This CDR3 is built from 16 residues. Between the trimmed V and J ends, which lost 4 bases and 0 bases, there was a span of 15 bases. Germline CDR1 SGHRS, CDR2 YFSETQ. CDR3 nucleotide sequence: TGCGCCAGCAGCCTTCAAGACAGGTCTAGCACAGATACGCAGTATTTT. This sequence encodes CASSLQDRSSTDTQYF.

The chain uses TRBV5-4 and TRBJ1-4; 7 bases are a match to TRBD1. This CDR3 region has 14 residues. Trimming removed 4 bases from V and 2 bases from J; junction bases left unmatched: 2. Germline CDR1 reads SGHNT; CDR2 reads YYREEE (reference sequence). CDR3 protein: CASSTRGTNEKLFF. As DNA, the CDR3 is TGTGCCAGCAGCACCAGGGGGACTAATGAAAAACTGTTTTTT.

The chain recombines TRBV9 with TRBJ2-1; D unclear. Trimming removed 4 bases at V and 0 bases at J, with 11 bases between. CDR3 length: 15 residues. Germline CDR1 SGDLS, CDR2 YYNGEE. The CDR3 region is CASSISASSYNEQFF. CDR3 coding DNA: TGTGCCAGCAGCATCAGCGCGAGCTCCTACAATGAGCAGTTCTTC.

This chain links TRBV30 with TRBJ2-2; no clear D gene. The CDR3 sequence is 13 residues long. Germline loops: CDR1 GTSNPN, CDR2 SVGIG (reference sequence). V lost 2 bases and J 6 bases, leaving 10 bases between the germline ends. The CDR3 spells CAWSTGIAGELFF. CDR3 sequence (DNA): TGTGCCTGGAGTACGGGTATCGCCGGGGAGCTGTTTTTT.

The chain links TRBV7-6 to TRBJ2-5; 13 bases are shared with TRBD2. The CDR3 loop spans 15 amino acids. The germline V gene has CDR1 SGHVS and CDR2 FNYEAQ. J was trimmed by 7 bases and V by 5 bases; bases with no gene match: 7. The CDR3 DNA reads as TGTGCCAGCAGCGAAACTAGCGGGAGGGAGGGGACCCAGTACTTC. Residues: CASSETSGREGTQYF.

In nucleotides, the CDR3 is TGTGCCAGCAGGCGTTTACCCGGACTAGCCACAGATACGCAGTATTTT. Residues: CASRRLPGLATDTQYF. The V call is TRBV2, the J call TRBJ2-3, with 8 bases identical to TRBD2. CDR1 is SNHLY and CDR2 is FYNNEI in the germline V gene. The V and J ends lost 6 bases and 2 bases, in that order; junction bases with no gene match: 10. The CDR3 totals 16 residues.